This TCR beta chain was identified in a study of neurological immune-mediated disorders. Notes on the study in general: Expanded clones shared no CDR3 amino acid sequences across subjects, suggesting private repertoires in all groups.

This clonotype came up many times. The antigen is undetermined. This CDR3 is built from 14 residues. V gave up 4 bases and J gave up 2 bases; unmatched junction bases: 8. Germline CDR1 and CDR2: SQVTM and ANQGSEA. MiXCR was run by TCRdb on the 5' RACE reads, yielding one entry per CDR3 protein. The table has about 36,000 distinct CDR3 sequences, 10% seen once. The sequencing input was PBMCs. This TCR was sampled from a woman aged 25 to 39 with HTLV-1-associated myelopathy (HAM/TSP). V is TRBV29-1 and J is TRBJ2-7; TRBD1 matches at 7 bases. The CDR3 nucleotides are TGCAGCGTTGTAGGGGGCGAACCCCCCTACGAGCAGTACTTC. It specifies CSVVGGEPPYEQYF.